These T cell receptor beta chains were read from a single sample in a study of neurological immune-mediated disorders. TCRdb passed the 5' RACE reads through MiXCR, listing each CDR3 protein once. In the table there are about 99,000 distinct CDR3 sequences, about a tenth of which are singletons. The source material was PBMCs. These receptors were collected from a female donor with HTLV-1-associated myelopathy (HAM/TSP). Each CDR3 is given with its conserved first and last residue. Each record gives: CDR3 DNA, CDR3 protein, D gene, J gene, clone size, V gene. The D gene is left open where the match is weak. A clone size is listed for some rows: how often the clone was seen (once, few, many), or a class if it is expanded.

TGTGCCAGCAGTGATAGGGGGCACGGGGAGCTGTTTTTT,CASSDRGHGELFF,TRBD1,TRBJ2-2,NA,TRBV2
TGCAGTGCCGCCCGACAGGGGAGGTTGACAGATACGCAGTATTTT,CSAARQGRLTDTQYF,TRBD1,TRBJ2-3,many,TRBV20-1
TGTGCCAGTAGTAGAAGCGGGCAACCCGCCGGCGAGCAGTACTTC,CASSRSGQPAGEQYF,NA,TRBJ2-7,few,TRBV19
TGCAGTGCTACTGGGGACAGGAACACTGAAGCTTTCTTT,CSATGDRNTEAFF,TRBD1,TRBJ1-1,many,TRBV20-1
TGTGCCAGCGGTCCGACAGGGGGCGGATCCGGGGAGCTGTTTTTT,CASGPTGGGSGELFF,TRBD1,TRBJ2-2,NA,TRBV11-3
TGCAGCGTTGAACGAGACTATGGCTACACCTTC,CSVERDYGYTF,NA,TRBJ1-2,many,TRBV29-1
TGCAGTGCTAGTCCGCCCGGGGGCAAGAACTATGGCTACACCTTC,CSASPPGGKNYGYTF,NA,TRBJ1-2,many,TRBV20-1
TGTGCCAGCAGTCCGGGGACAGGGAAGACAGATACGCAGTATTTT,CASSPGTGKTDTQYF,TRBD1,TRBJ2-3,many,TRBV2
TGTGCCAGCAGTTTAGGCACGGGAGCGGGGGGCAATACGCAGTATTTT,CASSLGTGAGGNTQYF,TRBD2,TRBJ2-3,NA,TRBV12-3/TRBV12-4
TGTGACAGTAGACGGACAGGGTTCACCGGGGAGCTGTTTTTT,CDSRRTGFTGELFF,TRBD1,TRBJ2-2,NA,TRBV19
TGTGCCAGCAGCGTAATGGTTGGCGCCGAGCAGTACTTC,CASSVMVGAEQYF,NA,TRBJ2-7,many,TRBV9
TGTGCCAGCAAAACTGCCGGCGGGAGATACGAGCAGTACTTC,CASKTAGGRYEQYF,TRBD2,TRBJ2-7,many,TRBV28
TGCGCCAGCAGCTTGGTGTCGGGGGCGGATGGCTACACCTTC,CASSLVSGADGYTF,NA,TRBJ1-2,many,TRBV5-1
TGTGCCATCAGTGAGTCGGGGAACACCGGGGAGCTGTTTTTT,CAISESGNTGELFF,NA,TRBJ2-2,many,TRBV10-3
TGCAGCACACAGGACAGGGGGGGCTACAATGAGCAGTTCTTC,CSTQDRGGYNEQFF,TRBD1,TRBJ2-1,many,TRBV29-1
TGCAGTGCTAGGAGGGGGGGGCGGATCACCGGGGAGCTGTTTTTT,CSARRGGRITGELFF,NA,TRBJ2-2,many,TRBV20-1
TGCAGTGCTAGGGAGACAGGGGGCGGACGCGAGCAGTACTTC,CSARETGGGREQYF,TRBD1,TRBJ2-7,NA,TRBV20-1
TGTGCCAGCAGCTTAGCGGGCCCCCCGGAGCAGTTCTTC,CASSLAGPPEQFF,NA,TRBJ2-1,many,TRBV7-2
TGCGCCAGCAGCTTGATGGGGGTCGGGGAGCTGTTTTTT,CASSLMGVGELFF,NA,TRBJ2-2,many,TRBV5-1
TGCGCAAGCAGCTTGGTTACTAGTGAGACGACCCAGTACTTC,CASSLVTSETTQYF,NA,TRBJ2-5,NA,TRBV5-1
TGCGCCAGCAGTTTGACACCTCGCTATGGCTACACCTTC,CASSLTPRYGYTF,NA,TRBJ1-2,many,TRBV5-1
TGTGCCATCAGTGCGAGGGGTTCCTCCGGGGCCAACGTCCTGACTTTC,CAISARGSSGANVLTF,NA,TRBJ2-6,many,TRBV10-3
TGTGCCAGTAGACAGGGTATGCAGCCCCAGCATTTT,CASRQGMQPQHF,NA,TRBJ1-5,few,TRBV19
TGCAGCGTTGAGGGACAGGGCCGCGAGCAGTTCTTC,CSVEGQGREQFF,TRBD1,TRBJ2-1,many,TRBV29-1
TGTGCCAGCAGGCCGGCCTCGGGACTAGCGGGGGCTACAGATACGCAGTATTTT,CASRPASGLAGATDTQYF,TRBD2,TRBJ2-3,many,TRBV5-6
TGCAGTGCTAGGGTGGCCCGACAGGGAGCCTACGAGCAGTACTTC,CSARVARQGAYEQYF,TRBD1,TRBJ2-7,many,TRBV20-1
TGCAGCGTTACCCCTTTGACAGGGACCGAGCAGTACTTC,CSVTPLTGTEQYF,TRBD1,TRBJ2-7,many,TRBV29-1
TGCAGTGCCACTCTAGAGTCGAGCACAGATACGCAGTATTTT,CSATLESSTDTQYF,NA,TRBJ2-3,many,TRBV20-1
TGTGCCAGAGGGAAGACAGGGGATGCCTACAATGAGCAGTTCTTC,CARGKTGDAYNEQFF,TRBD1,TRBJ2-1,many,TRBV2
TGTGCCAGCAGCGCCTCGGCTTACAATGAGCAGTTCTTC,CASSASAYNEQFF,NA,TRBJ2-1,many,TRBV9
TGTGCCAGCAGCCCAAAGGGGGAACAGCCCCAGCATTTT,CASSPKGEQPQHF,NA,TRBJ1-5,many,TRBV12-3/TRBV12-4
TGCGCCAGCAGCTTGTCACAGACGAACACCGGGGAGCTGTTTTTT,CASSLSQTNTGELFF,NA,TRBJ2-2,many,TRBV5-1
TGCAGTGCTATGACACCGGGACAGGGGCTTTCACCCCTCCACTTT,CSAMTPGQGLSPLHF,TRBD1,TRBJ1-6,many,TRBV20-1
TGTGCCAGCAGTACCGCCGGAGGGAATGAGCAGTTCTTC,CASSTAGGNEQFF,NA,TRBJ2-1,many,TRBV27
TGCGCCAGCAGCTTACCGGGACTAGCGAATACGCAGTATTTT,CASSLPGLANTQYF,TRBD2,TRBJ2-3,many,TRBV5-1
TGTGCCAGCAGCCGAGGGGACTGGACGACGGATACGCAGTATTTT,CASSRGDWTTDTQYF,NA,TRBJ2-3,many,TRBV5-6
TGCGCCAGCAGCTTGACAGGGGGCAGCGGCTACACCTTC,CASSLTGGSGYTF,TRBD1,TRBJ1-2,many,TRBV5-1
TGTGCCAGCAGTTTATCCGGGTTAGGTAACTATGGCTACACCTTC,CASSLSGLGNYGYTF,NA,TRBJ1-2,many,TRBV27